Described below is a single TCR beta chain sequence and its context. These data come from a study of cytomegalovirus exposure and HLA in healthy donors. In germline, CDR1 is SGHDT, CDR2 YYEEEE. Trimming left V 2 bases short and J 2 bases short, with 9 bases between. The CDR3 spans 14 residues. The PCR used 60 Vbeta and 13 Jbeta primers. Data came from immunoSEQ multiplex PCR; TCRdb stores just in-frame clones and leaves some out. In all, the sample yields about 88,000 clones. The chain employs TRBV5-6 and TRBJ2-3, with D hard to call. The specimen sequenced was PBMCs. This clonotype was sampled from a girl aged 5-17 years in good health and CMV-seropositive. This chain's CDR3 is CASSFVSVTDTQYF. The CDR3 DNA reads as TGTGCCAGCAGCTTCGTGTCGGTCACAGATACGCAGTATTTT.